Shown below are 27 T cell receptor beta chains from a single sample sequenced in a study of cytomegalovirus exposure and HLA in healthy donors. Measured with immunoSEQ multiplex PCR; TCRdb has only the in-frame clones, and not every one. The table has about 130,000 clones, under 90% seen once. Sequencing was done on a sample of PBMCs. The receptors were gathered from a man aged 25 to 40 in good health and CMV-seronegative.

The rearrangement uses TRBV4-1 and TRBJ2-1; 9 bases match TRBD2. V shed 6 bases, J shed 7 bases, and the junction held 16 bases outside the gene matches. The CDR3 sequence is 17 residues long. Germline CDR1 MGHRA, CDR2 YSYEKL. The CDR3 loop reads CASRVQANSGGNNEQFF. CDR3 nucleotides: TGCGCCAGCAGAGTACAGGCAAACAGCGGGGGGAATAATGAGCAGTTCTTC.

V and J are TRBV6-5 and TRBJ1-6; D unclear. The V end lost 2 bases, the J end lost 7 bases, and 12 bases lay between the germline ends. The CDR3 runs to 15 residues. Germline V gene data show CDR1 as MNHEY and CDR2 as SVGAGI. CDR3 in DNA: TGTGCCAGCAGTTACCGGGGATCGGGGAATTCACCCCTCCACTTT. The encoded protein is CASSYRGSGNSPLHF.

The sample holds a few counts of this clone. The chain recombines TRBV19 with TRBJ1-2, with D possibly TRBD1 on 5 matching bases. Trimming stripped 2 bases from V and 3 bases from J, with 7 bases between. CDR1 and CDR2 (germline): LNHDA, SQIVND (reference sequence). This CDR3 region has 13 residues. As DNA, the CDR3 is TGTGCCAGTAGTATACAGGGATACTATGGCTACACCTTC. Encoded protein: CASSIQGYYGYTF.

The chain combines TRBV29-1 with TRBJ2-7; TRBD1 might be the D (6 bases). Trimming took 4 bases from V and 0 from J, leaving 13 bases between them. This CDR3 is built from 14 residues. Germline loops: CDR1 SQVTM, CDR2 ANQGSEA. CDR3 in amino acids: CSVVGGSISYEQYF. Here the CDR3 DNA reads TGCAGCGTTGTAGGGGGATCTATCTCCTACGAGCAGTACTTC.

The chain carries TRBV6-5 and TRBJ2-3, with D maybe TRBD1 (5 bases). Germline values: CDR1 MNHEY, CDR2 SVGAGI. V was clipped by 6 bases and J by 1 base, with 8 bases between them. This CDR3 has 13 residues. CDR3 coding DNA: TGTGCCAGCAGACAACAGGGCACAGATACGCAGTATTTT. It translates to CASRQQGTDTQYF.

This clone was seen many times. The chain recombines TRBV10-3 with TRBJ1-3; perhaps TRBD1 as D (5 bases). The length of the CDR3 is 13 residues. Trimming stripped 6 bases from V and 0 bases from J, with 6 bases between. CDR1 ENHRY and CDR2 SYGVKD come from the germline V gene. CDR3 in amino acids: CAIRDSSGNTIYF. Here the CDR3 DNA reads TGTGCCATCAGAGACAGCTCTGGAAACACCATATATTTT.

Written as DNA, the CDR3 is TGTGCCAGCAGTCGGGACAGGAGCTCCTACGAGCAGTACTTC. This translates into CASSRDRSSYEQYF. The chain is built from TRBV6-5 and TRBJ2-7, with TRBD1 identical over 8 bases. Germline V lookup: CDR1 MNHEY, CDR2 SVGAGI. This CDR3 is built from 14 residues. V lost 5 bases and J lost 0; bases outside the gene matches: 3.

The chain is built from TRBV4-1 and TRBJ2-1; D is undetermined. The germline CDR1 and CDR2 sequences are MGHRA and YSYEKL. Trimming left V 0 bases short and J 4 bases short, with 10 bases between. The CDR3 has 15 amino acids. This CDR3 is CASSQEWAGYNEQFF. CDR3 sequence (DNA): TGCGCCAGCAGCCAAGAATGGGCAGGATACAATGAGCAGTTCTTC.

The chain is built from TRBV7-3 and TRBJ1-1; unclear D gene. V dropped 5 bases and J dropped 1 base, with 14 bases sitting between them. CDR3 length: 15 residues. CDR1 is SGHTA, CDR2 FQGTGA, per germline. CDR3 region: CASSPSYGRNTEAFF. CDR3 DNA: TGTGCCAGCAGCCCCAGCTATGGGAGGAACACTGAAGCTTTCTTT.

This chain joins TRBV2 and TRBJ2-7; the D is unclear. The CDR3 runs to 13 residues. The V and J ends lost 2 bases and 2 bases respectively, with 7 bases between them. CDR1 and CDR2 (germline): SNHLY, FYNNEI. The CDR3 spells CASSETDTYEQYF. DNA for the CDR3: TGTGCCAGCAGTGAAACCGACACCTACGAGCAGTACTTC.

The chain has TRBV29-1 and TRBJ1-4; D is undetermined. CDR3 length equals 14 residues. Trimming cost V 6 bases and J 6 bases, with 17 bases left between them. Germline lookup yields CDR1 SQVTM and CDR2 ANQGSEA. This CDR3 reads CSVRDFFSDEKLFF. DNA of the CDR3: TGCAGCGTCCGGGATTTTTTCTCGGATGAAAAACTGTTTTTT.

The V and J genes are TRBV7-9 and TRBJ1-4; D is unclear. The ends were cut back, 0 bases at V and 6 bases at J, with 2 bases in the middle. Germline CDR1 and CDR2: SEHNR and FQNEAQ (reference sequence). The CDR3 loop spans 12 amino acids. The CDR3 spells CASSLADEKLFF. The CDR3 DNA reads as TGTGCCAGCAGCTTAGCCGATGAAAAACTGTTTTTT.

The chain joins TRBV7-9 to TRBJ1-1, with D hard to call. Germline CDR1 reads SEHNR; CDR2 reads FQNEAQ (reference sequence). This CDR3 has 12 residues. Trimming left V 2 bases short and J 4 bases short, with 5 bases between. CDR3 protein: CASSLLSTEAFF. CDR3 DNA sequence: TGTGCCAGCAGCTTACTTAGCACTGAAGCTTTCTTT.

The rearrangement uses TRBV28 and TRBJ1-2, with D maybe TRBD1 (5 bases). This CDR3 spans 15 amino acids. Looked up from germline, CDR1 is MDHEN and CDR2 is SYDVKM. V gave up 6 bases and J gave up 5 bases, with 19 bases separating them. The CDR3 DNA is TGTGCCAGCAGGGGCCGAGGGCGGGGCCGTTATGGCTACACCTTC. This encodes CASRGRGRGRYGYTF.

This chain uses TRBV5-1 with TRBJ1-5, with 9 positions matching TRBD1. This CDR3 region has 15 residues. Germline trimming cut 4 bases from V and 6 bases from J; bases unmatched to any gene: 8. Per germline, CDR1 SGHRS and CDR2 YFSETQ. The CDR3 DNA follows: TGCGCCAGCAGCCCGGGTACAGGGGGCTTTCAGCCCCAGCATTTT. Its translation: CASSPGTGGFQPQHF.

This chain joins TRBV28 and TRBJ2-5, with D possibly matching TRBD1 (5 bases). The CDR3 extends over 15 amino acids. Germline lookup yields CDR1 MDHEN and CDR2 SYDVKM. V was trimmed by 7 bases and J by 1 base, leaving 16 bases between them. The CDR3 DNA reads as TGTGCCAGCATTCCGAGTGGGGCAGGCCAAGAGACCCAGTACTTC. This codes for CASIPSGAGQETQYF.

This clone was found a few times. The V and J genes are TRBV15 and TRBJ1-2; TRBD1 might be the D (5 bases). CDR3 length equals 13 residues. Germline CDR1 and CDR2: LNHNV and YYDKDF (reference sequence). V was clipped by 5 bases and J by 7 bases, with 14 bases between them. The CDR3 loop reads CATSSGLGGGYTF. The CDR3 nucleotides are TGTGCCACCAGCTCCGGCCTGGGGGGTGGCTACACCTTC.

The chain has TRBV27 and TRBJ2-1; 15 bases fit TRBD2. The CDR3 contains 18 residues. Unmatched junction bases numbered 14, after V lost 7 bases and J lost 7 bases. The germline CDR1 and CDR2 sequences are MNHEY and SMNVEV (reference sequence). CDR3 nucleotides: TGTGCCAGCACCTACCTCGGACTAGCGGGGGGGCGAATGAATGAGCAGTTCTTC. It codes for CASTYLGLAGGRMNEQFF.

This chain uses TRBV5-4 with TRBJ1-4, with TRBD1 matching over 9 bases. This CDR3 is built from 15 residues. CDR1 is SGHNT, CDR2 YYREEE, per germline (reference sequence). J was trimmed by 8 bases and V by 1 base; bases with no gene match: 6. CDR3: CASSLRDRAGEKLFF. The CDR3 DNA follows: TGTGCCAGCAGCTTGAGGGACAGGGCAGGGGAAAAACTGTTTTTT.

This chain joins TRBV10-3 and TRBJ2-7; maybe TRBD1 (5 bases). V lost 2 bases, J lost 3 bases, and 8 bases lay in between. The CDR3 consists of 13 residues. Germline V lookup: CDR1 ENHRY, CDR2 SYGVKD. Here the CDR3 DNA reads TGTGCCATCAGTGAGAACGACAGCTACGAGCAGTACTTC. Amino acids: CAISENDSYEQYF.

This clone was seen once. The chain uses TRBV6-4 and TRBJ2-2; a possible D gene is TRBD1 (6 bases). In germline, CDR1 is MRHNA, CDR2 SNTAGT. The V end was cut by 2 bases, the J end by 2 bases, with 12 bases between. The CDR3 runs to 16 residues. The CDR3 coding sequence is TGTGCCAGCAGTGACACAAGACAGGATAACACCGGGGAGCTGTTTTTT. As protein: CASSDTRQDNTGELFF.

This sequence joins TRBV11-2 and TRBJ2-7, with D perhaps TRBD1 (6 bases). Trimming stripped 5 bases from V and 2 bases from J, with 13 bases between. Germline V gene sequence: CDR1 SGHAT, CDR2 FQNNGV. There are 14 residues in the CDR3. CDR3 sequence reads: CASSLRDNTYEQYF. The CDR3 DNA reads TGTGCCAGCAGCCTCCGGGACAACACCTACGAGCAGTACTTC.

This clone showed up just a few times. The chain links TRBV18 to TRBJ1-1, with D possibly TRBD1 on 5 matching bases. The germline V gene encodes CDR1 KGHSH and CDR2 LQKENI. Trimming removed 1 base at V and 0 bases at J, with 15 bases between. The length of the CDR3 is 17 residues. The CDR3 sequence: CASSPRPRTGLNTEAFF. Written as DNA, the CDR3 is TGTGCCAGCTCACCACGCCCCCGAACAGGCCTGAACACTGAAGCTTTCTTT.

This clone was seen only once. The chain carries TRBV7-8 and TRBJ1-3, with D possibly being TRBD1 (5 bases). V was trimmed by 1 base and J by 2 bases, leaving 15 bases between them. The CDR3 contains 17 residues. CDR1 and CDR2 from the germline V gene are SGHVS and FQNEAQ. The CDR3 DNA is TGTGCCAGCAGCTTAGTGGGGGGGAGAGTAACTGGAAACACCATATATTTT. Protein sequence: CASSLVGGRVTGNTIYF.

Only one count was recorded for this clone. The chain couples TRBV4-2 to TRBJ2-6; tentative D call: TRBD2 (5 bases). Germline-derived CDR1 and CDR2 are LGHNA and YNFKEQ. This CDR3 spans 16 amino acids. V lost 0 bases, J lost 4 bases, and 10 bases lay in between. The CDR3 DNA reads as TGTGCCAGCAGCCAAGAAATCGGGATGGGGGCCAACGTCCTGACTTTC. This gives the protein CASSQEIGMGANVLTF.

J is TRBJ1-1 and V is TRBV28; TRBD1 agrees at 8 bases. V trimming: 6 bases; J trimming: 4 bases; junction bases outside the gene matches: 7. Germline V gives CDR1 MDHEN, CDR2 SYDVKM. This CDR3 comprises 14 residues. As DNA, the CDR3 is TGTGCCAGCAGCCGGACAGGGTTCGGCACTGAAGCTTTCTTT. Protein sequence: CASSRTGFGTEAFF.

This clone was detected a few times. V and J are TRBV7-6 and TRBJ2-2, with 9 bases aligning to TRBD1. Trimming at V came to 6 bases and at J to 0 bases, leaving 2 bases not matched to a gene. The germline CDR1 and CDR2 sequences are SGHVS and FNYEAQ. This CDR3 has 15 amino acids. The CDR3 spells CASSGQGSNTGELFF. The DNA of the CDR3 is TGTGCCAGCAGTGGACAGGGGTCGAACACCGGGGAGCTGTTTTTT.